These 27 T cell receptor beta chains were all obtained from the same sample, sequenced in a study of shared clonotypes between healthy human individuals. Profiled with immunoSEQ multiplex PCR; TCRdb holds only in-frame clones, not every one. The repertoire holds approximately 1.5 million clones, less than 99% seen once, with under 0.45% in the top ten. Material for sequencing was naive CD4+ T cells sorted from blood. Specified subset: CD45RA+ positively selected. The receptors were gathered from a man aged 25 to 40 in good health.

This rearrangement joins TRBV5-1 to TRBJ2-5; possible D gene TRBD1, 6 bases. CDR1 and CDR2 from the germline V gene are SGHRS and YFSETQ. The CDR3 runs to 15 residues. Trimming pared 0 bases from V and 2 bases from J, leaving 11 bases between. This chain's CDR3 is CASSLVPQGQETQYF. The CDR3 nucleotides read TGCGCCAGCAGCTTGGTGCCACAGGGTCAAGAGACCCAGTACTTC.

V is TRBV11-3 and J is TRBJ2-1, with 10 bases matching TRBD2. The CDR3 runs 15 residues. Looked up from germline, CDR1 is SGHNT and CDR2 is YENEEA. The junction had 1 base not matched to a gene; V was cut back by 2 bases and J by 3 bases. The CDR3 DNA reads TGTGCCAGCAGCTTAACTAGCGGGGTCTACAATGAGCAGTTCTTC. Protein product: CASSLTSGVYNEQFF.

This clone appeared a single time. The junction and the germline gene differ at one end; a read error may be behind it. This chain links TRBV10-3 with TRBJ1-2, with 7 bases identical to TRBD1. The CDR3 is 15 amino acids. Germline CDR1 ENHRY, CDR2 SYGVKD. The CDR3 region has the DNA TGTGCCATCAGGGGCGGAGACAGGGCTACCTATGACTACACCTTC. Amino acid sequence: CAIRGGDRATYDYTF.

The chain links TRBV29-1 to TRBJ1-1; 11 bases agree with TRBD1. Germline CDR1 reads SQVTM; CDR2 reads ANQGSEA. The CDR3 totals 14 residues. V was pared by 6 bases and J by 4 bases, with 7 bases of the junction left unmatched. The CDR3 nucleotides are TGCAGCGTGGATGGGGGACAGGGGGTCACTGAAGCTTTCTTT. Residues: CSVDGGQGVTEAFF.

This chain links TRBV28 with TRBJ2-1, with TRBD2 as a possible D gene (5 bases). The CDR3 spans 14 residues. The ends were cut back, 8 bases at V and 2 bases at J, with 13 bases in the middle. Germline CDR1 is MDHEN and CDR2 is SYDVKM. The CDR3 nucleotides read TGTGCCAGCCAAACGACGGGAACCTACAATGAGCAGTTCTTC. Translated, it gives CASQTTGTYNEQFF.

This chain's CDR3 is CASSTRTGPQPQHF. DNA of the CDR3: TGTGCCAGTAGTACCAGAACAGGGCCTCAGCCCCAGCATTTT. The rearrangement links TRBV19 to TRBJ1-5; D perhaps matches TRBD1 (6 bases). Germline CDR1 reads LNHDA; CDR2 reads SQIVND (reference sequence). CDR3 size: 14 residues. V shed 4 bases and J shed 6 bases, with 13 bases lying between them. Full variable domain (rest looked up from reference TRBV19 and TRBJ1-5): DGGITQSPKYLFRKEGQNVTLSCEQNLNHDAMYWYRQDPGQGLRLIYYSQIVNDFQKGDIAEGYSVSREKKESFPLTVTSAQKNPTAFYLCASSTRTGPQPQHFGDGTRLSIL.

V and J are TRBV5-6 and TRBJ2-7, with 7 bases lining up with TRBD2. V dropped 0 bases and J dropped 1; count of bases not matched to a gene: 4. The CDR3 loop spans 15 amino acids. CDR1 is SGHDT and CDR2 is YYEEEE in the germline V gene. CDR3 amino acids: CASSLVPSGSYEQYF. CDR3 nucleotides: TGTGCCAGCAGCTTGGTACCTAGCGGATCCTACGAGCAGTACTTC.

The V gene is TRBV28, the J gene TRBJ2-2, with 7 bases lining up with TRBD2. Per the germline V gene, CDR1 is MDHEN and CDR2 is SYDVKM. The CDR3 sequence is 14 residues long. The junction had 4 bases not matched to a gene; V was cut back by 5 bases and J by 4 bases. CDR3 sequence (DNA): TGTGCCAGCAGTCGGGGCGGGGGCACCGGGGAGCTGTTTTTT. Its translation is CASSRGGGTGELFF.

About this clone: Other DNA sequences from this sample encode an identical CDR3 as well. This sequence joins TRBV14 and TRBJ2-2; 8 nucleotides agree with TRBD1. Germline V gives CDR1 SGHDN, CDR2 FVKESK. The CDR3 runs 15 residues. The trim removed 3 bases at V and 4 bases at J, leaving 4 bases unmatched. The CDR3 sequence: CASSQDRVPTGELFF. Here the CDR3 DNA reads TGTGCCAGCAGCCAGGACAGGGTCCCCACCGGGGAGCTGTTTTTT.

The gene calls are TRBV5-4 and TRBJ1-2, with a tentative D call TRBD1 (5 bases). The V gene's germline CDR1 is SGHNT and CDR2 YYREEE (reference sequence). The CDR3 consists of 12 residues. V gave up 6 bases and J gave up 7 bases, with 13 bases separating them. This CDR3 is CASTRTGGGYTF. As DNA, the CDR3 is TGTGCCAGCACCCGGACCGGGGGTGGCTACACCTTC.

V gene TRBV27 combines with J gene TRBJ1-4, with a weak D call TRBD1 (5 bases). This CDR3 is built from 14 residues. Germline-derived CDR1 and CDR2 are MNHEY and SMNVEV (reference sequence). V lost 3 bases and J lost 7, with 12 bases in between. CDR3 loop: CASSFQGRVEKLFF. CDR3 in DNA: TGTGCCAGCAGTTTCCAGGGTCGTGTTGAAAAACTGTTTTTT.

Remarks on this clone: The sample holds other DNA sequences that translate to the same CDR3. The chain carries TRBV9 and TRBJ2-7; D gene uncertain. V was shortened by 4 bases and J by 1 base, with 9 bases between the two germline ends. The CDR3 loop spans 13 amino acids. From germline, CDR1 is SGDLS and CDR2 YYNGEE. CDR3 sequence: CASSPVGSYEQYF. CDR3 sequence (DNA): TGTGCCAGCAGCCCCGTCGGTTCCTACGAGCAGTACTTC.

The chain carries TRBV5-6 and TRBJ2-3; 9 bases align to TRBD2. This CDR3 has 16 residues. V shed 1 base and J 0 bases; nucleotides not matched to a gene: 3. The germline V gene encodes CDR1 SGHDT and CDR2 YYEEEE. This chain's CDR3 is CASSLTSGSSTDTQYF. Written as DNA, the CDR3 is TGTGCCAGCAGCTTGACTAGCGGGTCTAGCACAGATACGCAGTATTTT.

This chain connects TRBV28 to TRBJ2-1; D not resolved. Germline-derived CDR1 and CDR2 are MDHEN and SYDVKM. CDR3 length: 14 residues. The V end lost 4 bases, the J end lost 4 bases, and 11 bases lay between the germline ends. The CDR3 loop is CASSSPPTYNEQFF. Written as DNA, the CDR3 is TGTGCCAGCAGTTCGCCCCCTACTTACAATGAGCAGTTCTTC.

The V gene is TRBV6-1, the J gene TRBJ1-3, with TRBD1 matching 10 bases. V lost 5 bases and J lost 4; bases outside the gene matches: 2. CDR1 is MNHNS, CDR2 SASEGT, per germline. The CDR3 consists of 14 residues. This chain's CDR3 is CASSPGQGGNTIYF. In nucleotides, the CDR3 is TGTGCCAGCAGTCCGGGACAGGGGGGAAACACCATATATTTT.

Concerning this clone: The sample holds other DNA sequences that translate to the same CDR3. V and J are TRBV7-2 and TRBJ2-1, with D uncertain. CDR3 length: 13 residues. Germline CDR1 is SGHTA and CDR2 is FQGNSA. V lost 2 bases, J lost 0 bases, and 2 bases lay in between. The CDR3 protein is CASSLTSYNEQFF. CDR3 DNA sequence: TGTGCCAGCAGCTTAACCTCCTACAATGAGCAGTTCTTC.

In regard to this clone: Other DNA sequences of this sample code for an identical CDR3. The chain carries TRBV9 and TRBJ2-7; 13 nucleotides match TRBD2. CDR3 length: 15 residues. J was trimmed by 5 bases and V by 0 bases; bases with no gene match: 2. The germline V gene encodes CDR1 SGDLS and CDR2 YYNGEE. The CDR3 nucleotides are TGTGCCAGCAGCGTAGCAGGACTAGCGGGAGACGAGCAGTACTTC. Encoded protein: CASSVAGLAGDEQYF.

J is TRBJ2-7 and V is TRBV29-1; TRBD1 or TRBD2 may be the D gene (5 bases each). Trimming took 8 bases from V and 4 from J, leaving 18 bases between them. CDR1 is SQVTM and CDR2 is ANQGSEA in the germline V gene. This CDR3 spans 13 amino acids. CDR3: CSFTGRGGYEQYF. The CDR3 nucleotides are TGCAGCTTCACGGGGCGTGGGGGTTACGAGCAGTACTTC.

The V gene is TRBV18, the J gene TRBJ2-7, with D possibly matching TRBD2 (5 bases). The CDR3 spans 15 residues. Germline-derived CDR1 and CDR2 are KGHSH and LQKENI. V lost 6 bases, J lost 0 bases, and 15 bases lay in between. This CDR3 reads CASSQRAESSYEQYF. The CDR3 DNA is TGTGCCAGCTCCCAGAGGGCGGAGAGCTCCTACGAGCAGTACTTC.

This chain joins TRBV6-1 and TRBJ2-7, with 10 bases aligning to TRBD1. The CDR3 is 14 amino acids. The V segment lost 5 bases and the J segment 3 bases; nucleotides outside the gene matches: 4. Germline V lookup: CDR1 MNHNS, CDR2 SASEGT. This CDR3 reads CASSQTGGGYEQYF. The CDR3, as DNA: TGTGCCAGCAGTCAGACAGGGGGCGGCTACGAGCAGTACTTC.

The gene calls are TRBV4-2 and TRBJ1-2; 7 bases map to TRBD1. With V trimmed by 3 bases and J by 4 bases, 11 bases remained unmatched. In germline, CDR1 is LGHNA, CDR2 YNFKEQ. The CDR3 totals 16 residues. The CDR3 spells CASSHPTGEPSYGYTF. The CDR3, as DNA: TGTGCCAGCAGCCATCCTACAGGGGAGCCAAGCTATGGCTACACCTTC.

The J gene is TRBJ1-1, the V gene TRBV18; D uncertain. Trimming took off 3 bases at V and 3 bases at J, with 11 bases between the two ends. This CDR3 region has 14 residues. CDR1 and CDR2 (germline): KGHSH, LQKENI. Here the CDR3 reads CASSPPGEDTEAFF. In DNA, the CDR3 is TGTGCCAGCTCACCGCCGGGAGAGGACACTGAAGCTTTCTTT.

This chain links TRBV7-2 with TRBJ2-6, with D unresolved. The CDR3 is 17 residues long. V lost 1 base to trimming and J lost 0 bases, with 10 bases between them. The V gene's germline CDR1 is SGHTA and CDR2 FQGNSA. The CDR3, as DNA: TGTGCCAGCAGCTTAGACTCGGCTAGCTCTGGGGCCAACGTCCTGACTTTC. Amino acids: CASSLDSASSGANVLTF.

As concerns this clone: Other DNA sequences within the sample encode an identical CDR3. This sequence joins TRBV30 and TRBJ1-5, with D unresolved. The V and J ends lost 2 bases and 0 bases respectively, with 2 bases between them. The CDR3 extends over 12 amino acids. CDR1 and CDR2 from the germline V gene are GTSNPN and SVGIG (reference sequence). The CDR3 nucleotides are TGTGCCTGGAGTAGTAGCAATCAGCCCCAGCATTTT. This encodes CAWSSSNQPQHF.

The chain carries TRBV5-1 and TRBJ2-7, with 9 bases fitting TRBD1. Germline loops: CDR1 SGHRS, CDR2 YFSETQ. The V and J ends lost 4 bases and 4 bases, in that order; junction bases with no gene match: 3. This CDR3 region has 13 residues. The CDR3 nucleotides read TGCGCCAGCAGCGCACAGGGGGCTTACGAGCAGTACTTC. Translated: CASSAQGAYEQYF.

This chain links TRBV18 with TRBJ2-6; TRBD2 agrees at 10 bases. The J segment lost 1 base and the V segment lost 5 bases, leaving 8 bases of the junction unmatched. CDR3 size: 18 residues. CDR1 is KGHSH, CDR2 LQKENI, per germline. The CDR3 DNA sequence: TGTGCCAGCTCAGGTCCGGGACTAGCGAGTTCTGGGGCCAACGTCCTGACTTTC. This encodes CASSGPGLASSGANVLTF. Full variable domain (missing parts from reference TRBV18 and TRBJ2-6): NAGVMQNPRHLVRRRGQEARLRCSPMKGHSHVYWYRQLPEEGLKFMVYLQKENIIDESGMPKERFSAEFPKEGPSILRIQQVVRGDSAAYFCASSGPGLASSGANVLTFGAGSRLTVL.

This clone appeared once. The CDR3 loop is CASSYKRSGEDTEAFF. CDR3 in DNA: TGTGCCAGCAGTTACAAGAGAAGCGGTGAGGACACTGAAGCTTTCTTT. This rearrangement joins TRBV6-6 to TRBJ1-1; unclear D gene. Trimming took off 2 bases at V and 3 bases at J, with 16 bases between the two ends. CDR1 is MNHNY, CDR2 SVGAGI, per germline (reference sequence). CDR3 length: 16 residues.